A selection of T cell receptor beta chains follows, all from one sample in a study of blood T cell repertoires in COVID-19. Data came from immunoSEQ multiplex PCR; TCRdb stores just in-frame clones and leaves some out. The sample yields roughly 330,000 clones, 87% seen once. Specimen: PBMCs or T cells enriched from blood (not recorded which). The receptors originated from a woman aged 25 to 39 who had recovered from COVID-19. CDR3s leave out the opening cysteine and the closing phenylalanine or tryptophan. The order of the fields is J gene, D gene, V gene, CDR3 protein. D genes are given only for firm matches.

>TRBJ2-7|NA|TRBV4-1
ASSQDTGSYEQY
>TRBJ1-1|NA|TRBV7-3
ASSLGPENTEAF
>TRBJ2-3|TRBD2|TRBV27
ASSFVAGAPSTDTQY
>TRBJ2-3|TRBD2|TRBV5-1
ASSRRGSGTDTQY
>TRBJ1-2|NA|TRBV6-1
ASSEWGLDGYT
>TRBJ1-1|NA|TRBV9
ASSVAGNTEAF
>TRBJ2-1|NA|TRBV4-1
ASSQVHYEQF
>TRBJ1-3|TRBD1|TRBV6-5
ATRGTGGNTIY
>TRBJ1-2|NA|TRBV27
ASSLSTGYGYT
>TRBJ2-5|TRBD2|TRBV29-1
SAGGGQETQY
>TRBJ2-7|TRBD1|TRBV15
ATSRGTGQLTYEQY
>TRBJ1-4|TRBD1|TRBV4-1
ASSSRPGTGAVKLF
>TRBJ1-3|NA|TRBV2
ASRQGHSSIY
>TRBJ1-2|NA|TRBV9
ASSVGGSNLWGYT
>TRBJ1-1|NA|TRBV5-1
ASSRSGITEAF
>TRBJ2-1|NA|TRBV7-6
ASSLGGGAYNEQF
>TRBJ1-1|TRBD1|TRBV9
ASSVEGARVVAEAF
>TRBJ1-6|TRBD1|TRBV4-1
ASSHTDRGWGSPLH
>TRBJ1-6|NA|TRBV7-9
ASSPRGGTISPLH
>TRBJ1-2|TRBD1|TRBV19
ASSTGGYNYGYT
>TRBJ2-3|NA|TRBV14
ASSQDRTGRADTQY
>TRBJ1-6|NA|TRBV11-3
ASSWGPDSPLH
>TRBJ2-3|NA|TRBV13
ASLKGLLTDTQY
>TRBJ1-5|NA|TRBV21-1
ASSKGAGDQPQH
>TRBJ1-1|NA|TRBV6-1
ASSEALGGLLGF
>TRBJ1-2|NA|TRBV10-3
AISEEVREGYT
>TRBJ1-1|TRBD1|TRBV27
ASSLLGGLNTEAF
>TRBJ1-2|TRBD1|TRBV15
ATSSAGGNYGYT
>TRBJ2-7|TRBD1|TRBV19
ASSILAGGLGEQY
>TRBJ2-2|NA|TRBV18
ASSPPERQAGQLF
>TRBJ2-7|NA|TRBV7-9
ASSLPGRGGYEQY